These T cell receptor beta chains were read from a single sample in a study of cytomegalovirus exposure and HLA in healthy donors. Sequencing used immunoSEQ multiplex PCR; TCRdb keeps in-frame clones, though not all of them. This sample yields about 160,000 clones, of which 75% to 90% are seen a single time; 2% to 2.5% belongs to the top ten. Sequenced material: PBMCs. The receptors originated from a woman aged 18-29 years in good health and CMV-seronegative. Each CDR3 is given with its conserved first and last residue. A D gene is named only where the DNA matches it firmly. The listing skips clone size in some rows; elsewhere it reads once, few, many or a size class.

cdr3_nt cdr3_aa clone_size j_call d_call v_call
TGTGCCAGCAGTGATCTTTACAGAACTAACTATGGCTACACCTTC CASSDLYRTNYGYTF - TRBJ1-2 - TRBV2
TGTGCCAGCAGCTTAGGTCGGCAGGGCGAGACCCAGTACTTC CASSLGRQGETQYF - TRBJ2-5 - TRBV7-2
TGTGCCAGCAGTGAATTGTCCTACCAACTACCGGGACAGGGGGAAGGTGGCTACACCTTC CASSELSYQLPGQGEGGYTF - TRBJ1-2 TRBD1 TRBV6-1
TGTGCCAGCAGCTCCGGACAGTACGAGCAGTACTTC CASSSGQYEQYF - TRBJ2-7 - TRBV7-8
TGTGCCAGCAGCTTAACGGTCACAGGGGGCGCGGGGGAGCAGTACTTC CASSLTVTGGAGEQYF - TRBJ2-7 TRBD1 TRBV7-3
TGTGCCAGCAGCTTAAGGAGGGAGGTGTACAATGAGCAGTTCTTC CASSLRREVYNEQFF - TRBJ2-1 - TRBV11-2
TGTGCCAGCAGCTTCTCCAGGATTCAAGAGACCCAGTACTTC CASSFSRIQETQYF - TRBJ2-5 - TRBV11-2
TGTGCCAGCAGTGAAGCCAGTACCGCTGGGGCCAACGTCCTGACTTTC CASSEASTAGANVLTF once TRBJ2-6 - TRBV6-1
TGTGCCAGCAGCGACCCTCGACAGGGGGCGAAGGGCTACACCTTC CASSDPRQGAKGYTF - TRBJ1-2 TRBD1 TRBV9
TGTGCCAGCAGTGATCAGGCGTACGTGGAGCAGTACTTC CASSDQAYVEQYF once TRBJ2-7 - TRBV6-1
TGTGCCAGCAGCTTGCCCGGTAATCAGCCCCAGCATTTT CASSLPGNQPQHF - TRBJ1-5 - TRBV5-6
TGTGCCAGCAGCTCGACAGGGGGGTTCTACGAGCAGTACTTC CASSSTGGFYEQYF - TRBJ2-7 TRBD1 TRBV7-9
TGTGCCAGCTCAATGGGCACAGGGGTCCAGCCCCAGCATTTT CASSMGTGVQPQHF - TRBJ1-5 TRBD1 TRBV18
TGTGCCAGCAGTTTCTCCGCACTAACAGGTGTTAATGAAAAACTGTTTTTT CASSFSALTGVNEKLFF - TRBJ1-4 - TRBV27
TGTGCCAGCAGTTATGGGGACAGTGATGGCTACACCTTC CASSYGDSDGYTF - TRBJ1-2 TRBD1 TRBV6-5
TGTGCCAGTAGTCTGGCCAGGGGGATCGACGAGCAGTACTTC CASSLARGIDEQYF - TRBJ2-7 TRBD1 TRBV19
TGTGCCAGCAGGCTGTCGGCGGGCCGGCAGTTCACAGATACGCAGTATTTT CASRLSAGRQFTDTQYF - TRBJ2-3 - TRBV2
TGCGCCAGCAGTGTGAGCCCAAGGGACTCTTCGCAGTTCTTC CASSVSPRDSSQFF - TRBJ2-1 - TRBV10-2
TGTGCCAGCAGCCAAGATGGGCGAGGGATCGGGGAGCTGTTTTTT CASSQDGRGIGELFF once TRBJ2-2 - TRBV14
TGCGCCAGCAGCCAATTGTCGGACAGGGGAACGGATGAGCAGTTCTTC CASSQLSDRGTDEQFF - TRBJ2-1 TRBD1 TRBV4-1
TGCGCCAGCAGCCGGGGACTGACGAACACTGAAGCTTTCTTT CASSRGLTNTEAFF - TRBJ1-1 - TRBV5-1
TGTGCCAGCAGCGTAGGACTAGCGGGGGGGTACAATGAGCAGTTCTTC CASSVGLAGGYNEQFF - TRBJ2-1 TRBD2 TRBV9
TGTGCCAGCAGGGGGGGGCCGAACAATGAGCAGTTCTTC CASRGGPNNEQFF many TRBJ2-1 - TRBV7-9
TGTGCCAGTACCATAGAGGGTCTCAACTCCTACGAGCAGTACTTC CASTIEGLNSYEQYF - TRBJ2-7 - TRBV11-2
TGTGCCACCCTCTCGGAGTTATTCGGGTCGCCCAACGAGCAGTACTTC CATLSELFGSPNEQYF - TRBJ2-7 - TRBV10-3
TGTGCCAGCAGTTTAACCCCCGCGGGCTACGAGCAGTACTTC CASSLTPAGYEQYF - TRBJ2-7 - TRBV27
TGTGCCAGCAGCTTGAGGGGTGGGAGCAATCAGCCCCAGCATTTT CASSLRGGSNQPQHF once TRBJ1-5 - TRBV5-5
TGCGCCAGCAGCTTTGGTTCGGGACTCGAAGCTTTCTTT CASSFGSGLEAFF - TRBJ1-1 - TRBV5-1
TGTGCCAGCAGCTTAGACCCCCCGGGACAGATTGTCTATAGCAATCAGCCCCAGCATTTT CASSLDPPGQIVYSNQPQHF - TRBJ1-5 TRBD1 TRBV7-8
TGCGCCAGCAGAAACCGGGACAGGGGCGAGCAGTACTTC CASRNRDRGEQYF - TRBJ2-7 TRBD1 TRBV10-1
TGCGCCAGCAGCTTGGAGGGGGCTGAGGATCAGCCCCAGCATTTT CASSLEGAEDQPQHF few TRBJ1-5 TRBD1 TRBV5-1
TGTGCCAGCAGCTACTACCGACTAGCGGGAGGGAGGGTGTACAATGAGCAGTTCTTC CASSYYRLAGGRVYNEQFF - TRBJ2-1 TRBD2 TRBV7-2
TGTGCCAGCAGTGAAGGGACAGGGTGGGCCGGGGAGCTGTTTTTT CASSEGTGWAGELFF once TRBJ2-2 TRBD1 TRBV6-1
TGCGCCAGCAGCTACGGGACAGGATATGGCTACACCTTC CASSYGTGYGYTF - TRBJ1-2 TRBD1 TRBV5-1
TGTGCCAGCTCACCCTTGGGGCAGCCCAATCAGCCCCAGCATTTT CASSPLGQPNQPQHF few TRBJ1-5 - TRBV18
TGTGCCAGCTCACCACCTTCGACAGGGGGTCACGAGCAGTACTTC CASSPPSTGGHEQYF - TRBJ2-7 TRBD1 TRBV18
TGTGCCGGACAACTAGCGGGCCCCACAGATACGCAGTATTTT CAGQLAGPTDTQYF few TRBJ2-3 TRBD2 TRBV6-1
TGTGCCACCAGCGAGAGACAGAAGGAGACCCAGTACTTC CATSERQKETQYF - TRBJ2-5 - TRBV15
TGCGCCAGCAGCAAGGACCCTGGGACAGCTCTCGAGCAGTACTTC CASSKDPGTALEQYF - TRBJ2-7 TRBD1 TRBV5-1
TGTGCCAGCAGCTTAGCGACTAGCGGGGGGCCCACTCAAGAGACCCAGTACTTC CASSLATSGGPTQETQYF - TRBJ2-5 TRBD2 TRBV7-2
TGTGCCAGCAGCTTGGTCCCGGGACAGTCCCTCTACGAGCAGTACTTC CASSLVPGQSLYEQYF - TRBJ2-7 TRBD1 TRBV5-6
TGTGCCAGTAGTTCCGGGGCGGGACGGATTTACGAGCAGTACTTC CASSSGAGRIYEQYF - TRBJ2-7 - TRBV19
TGTGCCAGCAGCTTAAGGGGGGGCAGGGGATCCTATGGCTACACCTTC CASSLRGGRGSYGYTF - TRBJ1-2 - TRBV7-6
TGTGCCAGTGGGGACGGGACAGTCACAGATACGCAGTATTTT CASGDGTVTDTQYF - TRBJ2-3 TRBD1 TRBV19
TGTGCCAGCAGCGTCGTCCCTCGGGGTTTCTTCTCTGGCTACACCTTC CASSVVPRGFFSGYTF - TRBJ1-2 - TRBV11-2
TGTGCCAGCAGCCCCGGATTTTACAGGGACCCGAACTATGGCTACACCTTC CASSPGFYRDPNYGYTF - TRBJ1-2 - TRBV7-9
TGTGCCAGCAGTTACCCCGGACAGGGACCCTATGGCTACACCTTC CASSYPGQGPYGYTF - TRBJ1-2 TRBD1 TRBV6-5
TGTGCCAGCAGCCACGGGACTGACTACGAGCAGTACTTC CASSHGTDYEQYF - TRBJ2-7 - TRBV5-4
TGTGCCAGTTCTACACAGGCACTTAATGAAAAACTGTTTTTT CASSTQALNEKLFF - TRBJ1-4 - TRBV6-5
TGTGCCAGCAGCTTGTCTCTCTCGCAGGGGGCCTCAGATACGCAGTATTTT CASSLSLSQGASDTQYF - TRBJ2-3 TRBD1 TRBV5-4
TGTGCCAGCAGTTACTCGACAGGGGGCGTGAGGGGCTACACCTTC CASSYSTGGVRGYTF - TRBJ1-2 TRBD1 TRBV6-5